The 16 T cell receptor beta chains presented below share a single source sample, sequenced in a study of T cells after yellow fever vaccination (dated by TCRdb to between 2019 and 2020). The protocol used for the library was 5' RACE. Sequencing relied on an Illumina NovaSeq 6000. The raw public reads went through TCRdb reprocessing: fastp at Q25, MiXCR clone calling, in-frame beta chains kept. Identical CDR3 protein sequences are pooled into one entry, listed with their most common genes and DNA. Across this sample there are hundreds of thousands of distinct CDR3 sequences, with around 3.6% seen only once. The ten biggest clones cover 23% of the sample. The treatment or condition label, as the study defines it: live attenuated yellow fever vaccine strain. The sample was PBMCs, taken on the day of the yellow fever booster vaccination. All receptors derive from a man aged 18 to 30 who received the YFV17D yellow fever vaccine.

This clonotype occurred many times. The gene calls are TRBV7-2 and TRBJ1-4, with D possibly being TRBD1 (5 bases). The ends were cut back, 4 bases at V and 5 bases at J, with 14 bases in the middle. The germline gives CDR1 SGHTA, CDR2 FQGNSA. The CDR3 extends over 15 amino acids. The DNA for the CDR3 is TGTGCCAGCAGCTCCCAGGGACTTGGAAATGAAAAACTGTTTTTT. It translates to CASSSQGLGNEKLFF. Full variable domain (remainder filled in from reference TRBV7-2 and TRBJ1-4): GAGVSQSPSNKVTEKGKDVELRCDPISGHTALYWYRQSLGQGLEFLIYFQGNSAPDKSGLPSDRFSAERTGGSVSTLTIQRTQQEDSAVYLCASSSQGLGNEKLFFGSGTQLSVL.

Ten or more counts support this clonotype. J is TRBJ2-3 and V is TRBV7-6, with 7 nucleotides matching TRBD1. Trimming removed 5 bases from V and 3 bases from J; junction bases left unmatched: 5. There are 14 residues in the CDR3. Germline values: CDR1 SGHVS, CDR2 FNYEAQ. The CDR3: CASSPVRGTDTQYF. CDR3 bases: TGTGCCAGCAGCCCCGTCAGGGGGACAGATACGCAGTATTTT.

This clonotype has a count of ten or more. This sequence joins TRBV7-2 and TRBJ1-2; unclear D gene. V lost 1 base and J lost 3, with 9 bases in between. The CDR3 totals 14 residues. The germline V gene has CDR1 SGHTA and CDR2 FQGNSA. The CDR3 loop reads CASSLVGRDYGYTF. In DNA form, the CDR3 reads TGTGCCAGCAGCTTAGTGGGCCGGGACTATGGCTACACCTTC.

This chain joins TRBV4-1 and TRBJ2-7; no clear D. The CDR3 has 15 residues. The germline V gene encodes CDR1 MGHRA and CDR2 YSYEKL. The ends were cut back, 1 base at V and 2 bases at J, with 12 bases in the middle. CDR3 DNA: TGCGCCAGCAGCCAAGTCGCAAGAGCTACCTACGAGCAGTACTTC. Protein: CASSQVARATYEQYF.

This clonotype was found many times. The rearrangement joins TRBV7-2 to TRBJ2-3; TRBD2 matches 9 bases. From germline, CDR1 is SGHTA and CDR2 FQGNSA. This CDR3 has 16 amino acids. The J segment lost 2 bases and the V segment lost 5 bases, leaving 8 bases of the junction unmatched. CDR3 loop: CASSLDSGGSTDTQYF. The DNA of the CDR3 is TGTGCCAGCAGCCTAGACAGCGGGGGGTCCACAGATACGCAGTATTTT.

In its sample, this clonotype was seen once. As DNA, the CDR3 is TGTGCCAGTTCAGGGAGCTCCTATAATTCACCCCTCCACTTT. It codes for CASSGSSYNSPLHF. The rearrangement joins TRBV9 to TRBJ1-6; a weak D match, TRBD1 (5 bases). The CDR3 runs to 14 residues. Germline CDR1 reads SGDLS; CDR2 reads YYNGEE. V shed 8 bases and J shed 0 bases, with 9 bases lying between them.

This clonotype was detected many times. The rearrangement joins TRBV5-1 to TRBJ1-6, with no clear D. The CDR3 totals 14 residues. Germline assignment: CDR1 SGHRS and CDR2 YFSETQ. Trimming shortened V by 4 bases and J by 10 bases, and 15 bases separated the two germline ends. The CDR3 spells CASSPVAQRSPLHF. DNA of the CDR3: TGCGCCAGCAGCCCCGTCGCCCAACGATCACCCCTCCACTTT.

This clonotype was observed many times. The chain carries TRBV6-1 and TRBJ2-7, with 11 nucleotides matching TRBD1. Germline CDR1 MNHNS, CDR2 SASEGT. The CDR3 is 13 amino acids. The V and J ends lost 6 bases and 3 bases, in that order; junction bases with no gene match: 1. Here the CDR3 reads CASRGTGGYEQYV. In DNA form, the CDR3 reads TGTGCCAGCAGGGGGACAGGGGGCTACGAGCAGTACGTC.

This clonotype was recorded at least ten times. The chain recombines TRBV29-1 with TRBJ1-5; no firm D call. This CDR3 spans 12 amino acids. Germline CDR1 and CDR2: SQVTM and ANQGSEA. Deletions cut 5 bases from V and 8 bases from J, with 13 bases between. The CDR3 loop is CSVRLTGEPQHF. The DNA of the CDR3 is TGCAGCGTTAGGTTGACTGGGGAGCCCCAGCATTTT.

This chain connects TRBV5-1 to TRBJ2-7, with 9 bases lining up with TRBD1. The CDR3 totals 14 residues. The V and J ends lost 5 bases and 5 bases, in that order; junction bases with no gene match: 8. CDR1 and CDR2 (germline): SGHRS, YFSETQ. CDR3 region: CASRGTGYMNEQYF. The CDR3 nucleotides read TGCGCCAGCAGGGGGACAGGGTACATGAACGAGCAGTACTTC.

This clonotype turned up a few times. CDR3 sequence (DNA): TGTGCCAGCAGCCAAGAGACTAGCGGACACCAAGAGACCCAGTACTTC. Translated: CASSQETSGHQETQYF. J is TRBJ2-5 and V is TRBV3-1; 9 bases are shared with TRBD2. With V trimmed by 0 bases and J by 0 bases, 2 bases remained unmatched. Germline V CDR1 and CDR2: LGHDT, YNNKEL (reference sequence). The CDR3 is 16 residues long.

This clonotype was observed at least ten times. The chain recombines TRBV2 with TRBJ1-5, with D perhaps TRBD1 (5 bases). The length of the CDR3 is 14 residues. The V end lost 2 bases, the J end lost 6 bases, and 11 bases lay between the germline ends. Per germline, CDR1 SNHLY and CDR2 FYNNEI. The CDR3 here is CASSETSGRQPQHF. CDR3 DNA sequence: TGTGCCAGCAGTGAAACCTCGGGGCGTCAGCCCCAGCATTTT. The full variable domain, its missing parts supplied by reference TRBV2 and TRBJ1-5, is EPEVTQTPSHQVTQMGQEVILRCVPISNHLYFYWYRQILGQKVEFLVSFYNNEISEKSEIFDDQFSVERPDGSNFTLKIRSTKLEDSAMYFCASSETSGRQPQHFGDGTRLSIL.

This clonotype was counted ten times or more. For the CDR3, the DNA is TGCAGCGTTGCAGGGGGCAGCTACGAGCAGTACTTC. Translation gives CSVAGGSYEQYF. V gene TRBV29-1 combines with J gene TRBJ2-7, with 8 bases identical to TRBD1. Germline values: CDR1 SQVTM, CDR2 ANQGSEA. Unmatched junction bases numbered 2, after V lost 4 bases and J lost 3 bases. The CDR3 consists of 12 residues.

At least ten counts were recorded for this clonotype. CDR3 residues: CASSQDQGRDSPLHF. The CDR3 DNA is TGCGCCAGCAGCCAAGATCAGGGTAGGGATTCACCCCTCCACTTT. This sequence joins TRBV4-3 and TRBJ1-6; D may be TRBD1 (5 bases). V dropped 0 bases and J dropped 8 bases, with 11 bases sitting between them. Germline CDR1 LGHNA, CDR2 YSLEER. This CDR3 region has 15 residues.

This clonotype was found a few times. The chain joins TRBV2 to TRBJ2-2; D unresolved. V lost 4 bases and J lost 0, with 9 bases in between. The CDR3 runs 15 residues. Germline CDR1 is SNHLY and CDR2 is FYNNEI. The CDR3 nucleotides are TGTGCCAGCAGTGTTTGGGTAACGAACACCGGGGAGCTGTTTTTT. It encodes CASSVWVTNTGELFF.

This clonotype was recorded many times. J is TRBJ2-7 and V is TRBV12-3 or TRBV12-4; a weak D match, TRBD1 (6 bases). The V end was cut by 4 bases, the J end by 2 bases, with 12 bases between. This CDR3 is built from 14 residues. CDR3 loop: CASSSRTVTYEQYF. CDR3 coding DNA: TGTGCCAGCAGTTCCCGGACAGTTACCTACGAGCAGTACTTC.